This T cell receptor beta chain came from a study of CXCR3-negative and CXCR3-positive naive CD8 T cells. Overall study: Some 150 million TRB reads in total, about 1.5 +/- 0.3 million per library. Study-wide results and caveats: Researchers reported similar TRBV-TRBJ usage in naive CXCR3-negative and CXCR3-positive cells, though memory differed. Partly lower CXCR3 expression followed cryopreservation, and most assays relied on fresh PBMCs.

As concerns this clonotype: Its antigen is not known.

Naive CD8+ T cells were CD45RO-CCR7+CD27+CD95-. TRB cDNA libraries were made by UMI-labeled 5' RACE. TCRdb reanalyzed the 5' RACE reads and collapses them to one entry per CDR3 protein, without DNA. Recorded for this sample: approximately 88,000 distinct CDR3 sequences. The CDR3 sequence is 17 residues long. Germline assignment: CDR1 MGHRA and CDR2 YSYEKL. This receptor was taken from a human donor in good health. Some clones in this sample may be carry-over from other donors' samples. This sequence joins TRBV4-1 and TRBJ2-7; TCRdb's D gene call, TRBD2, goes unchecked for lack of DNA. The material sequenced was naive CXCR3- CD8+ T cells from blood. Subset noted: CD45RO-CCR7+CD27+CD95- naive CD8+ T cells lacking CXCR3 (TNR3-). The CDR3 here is CASSLTSGRASTYEQYF.